The 4 T cell receptor beta chains reported below all come from one sample, sequenced in a study of blood T cell repertoires in COVID-19. This table comes from immunoSEQ multiplex PCR, and its TCRdb copy is limited to in-frame clones, with some not included. The repertoire holds around 200,000 clones, with about 88% as singletons. The specimen sequenced was peripheral blood. The receptors were sampled from a man in his forties with acute or convalescent COVID-19.

The chain couples TRBV11-3 to TRBJ2-3; the D gene is possibly TRBD1 (7 bases). Germline V gene data show CDR1 as SGHNT and CDR2 as YENEEA. This CDR3 region has 13 residues. Trimming removed 5 bases at V and 5 bases at J, with 11 bases between. CDR3 sequence (DNA): TGTGCCAGCAGCCCAGGGGGAGGAGATACGCAGTATTTT. As protein: CASSPGGGDTQYF.

The chain is built from TRBV7-2 and TRBJ1-3; 10 bases fit TRBD1. The CDR3 is made up of 18 amino acids. With V trimmed by 5 bases and J by 1 base, 11 bases remained unmatched. CDR1 SGHTA and CDR2 FQGNSA come from the germline V gene. CDR3 residues: CASSPTSGTGVSGNTIYF. CDR3 nucleotide sequence: TGTGCCAGCAGCCCCACTTCCGGGACAGGGGTTTCTGGAAACACCATATATTTT.

The V call is TRBV28, the J call TRBJ1-4; TRBD1 agrees at 7 bases. Germline V CDR1 and CDR2: MDHEN, SYDVKM. V was clipped by 10 bases and J by 8 bases; unmatched bases: 13. The CDR3 consists of 14 residues. The CDR3 region has the DNA TGTGCCACCGTCCTTAGGGGGCGTTGGGAAAAACTGTTTTTT. It is translated as CATVLRGRWEKLFF.

The rearrangement joins TRBV5-4 to TRBJ2-3; possibly TRBD1 for D (7 bases). V was cut by 4 bases and J by 2 bases, with 14 bases left in between. Germline V gene sequence: CDR1 SGHNT, CDR2 YYREEE (reference sequence). This CDR3 is 15 amino acids long. The CDR3 sequence: CASSGGTEITDTQYF. For the CDR3, the DNA is TGTGCCAGCAGCGGCGGGACAGAGATCACAGATACGCAGTATTTT.